The 15 T cell receptor beta chains listed next were all sequenced from one sample in a study of post-analysis software for immune sequencing data. Findings and limits, study-wide: With TRBV5-6, TRBV5-1 and TRBV20-1 included, roughly five TRBV segments were more frequent in patients than in controls.

The antigens these receptors bind are not known. Built from TCR beta cDNA, the libraries had unique molecular identifiers in them. Via MiXCR, TCRdb re-called the PCR reads, giving one row per CDR3 protein. The data show 450,000 to 700,000 distinct CDR3 sequences, about 40% seen once. The sequencing input was blood. Receptors originate from a girl between 5 and 17 years old with multiple sclerosis.

This chain links TRBV4-1 with TRBJ1-2; D is ambiguous. The V gene's germline CDR1 is MGHRA and CDR2 YSYEKL. The CDR3 is 15 amino acids. Trimming removed 4 bases at V and 8 bases at J, with 20 bases between. CDR3 bases: TGCGCCAGCAGCCGACCTGGGGAGGCCCGAGGGGGCTACACCTTC. Protein sequence: CASSRPGEARGGYTF.

About this clonotype itself: A junction end diverges from the germline sequence, so it may reflect a read error. V usage is TRBV12-3 or TRBV12-4 and J usage is TRBJ2-3; D unresolved. This CDR3 spans 15 amino acids. The CDR3 DNA is TGTGCCAGCAGTTCCCGGACCTCTGGCACAGATACGCGGTATTTT. It codes for CASSSRTSGTDTRYF.

This clonotype occurred a few times. This rearrangement joins TRBV29-1 to TRBJ2-7, with D uncertain. V was shortened by 0 bases and J by 1 base, with 7 bases between the two germline ends. The length of the CDR3 is 13 residues. Germline CDR1 SQVTM, CDR2 ANQGSEA. CDR3 nucleotide sequence: TGCAGCGTTGAAGAGGCACGATCCTACGAGCAGTACTTC. Residues: CSVEEARSYEQYF.

V gene TRBV20-1 combines with J gene TRBJ2-6; possible D gene TRBD2, 5 bases. There are 14 residues in the CDR3. The germline V and J ends were trimmed by 3 bases and 2 bases, with 8 bases remaining between them. The germline gives CDR1 DFQATT, CDR2 SNEGSKA (reference sequence). The CDR3 is CSASGIPGANVLTF. DNA of the CDR3: TGCAGTGCTAGCGGGATCCCTGGGGCCAACGTCCTGACTTTC.

The genes are TRBV29-1 and TRBJ2-1, with D possibly TRBD1 on 5 matching bases. The CDR3 covers 14 residues. The germline V and J ends were trimmed by 3 bases and 8 bases, with 17 bases remaining between them. In germline, CDR1 is SQVTM, CDR2 ANQGSEA. The CDR3 region has the DNA TGCAGCGTTGACAGGGCAGTAACTGGTTATGAGCAGTTCTTC. This translates into CSVDRAVTGYEQFF.

In this sample, this clonotype turned up a few times. The gene calls are TRBV25-1 and TRBJ2-1; D call uncertain. CDR1 is MGHDK, CDR2 SYGVNS, per germline. The ends were cut back, 3 bases at V and 0 bases at J, with 21 bases in the middle. This CDR3 region has 19 residues. In DNA form, the CDR3 reads TGTGCCAGCAGTGATCACCCCCTAAACAGACCCTACTCCTACAATGAGCAGTTCTTC. It encodes CASSDHPLNRPYSYNEQFF. The full variable domain, in which reference TRBV25-1 and TRBJ2-1 provide the parts outside the CDR3, is EADIYQTPRYLVIGTGKKITLECSQTMGHDKMYWYQQDPGMELHLIHYSYGVNSTEKGDLSSESTVSRIRTEHFPLTLESARPSHTSQYLCASSDHPLNRPYSYNEQFFGPGTRLTVL.

This rearrangement joins TRBV2 to TRBJ2-4; D perhaps matches TRBD2 (6 bases). Near its end, the DNA agrees better with TRBJ2-7, so the J call may be wrong. Germline V lookup: CDR1 SNHLY, CDR2 FYNNEI. This CDR3 spans 13 amino acids. This CDR3 reads CASRTWGGGEQYF. In DNA form, the CDR3 reads TGTGCCAGCAGGACTTGGGGAGGTGGCGAGCAGTACTTC.

This clonotype was picked up a small number of times. The chain employs TRBV5-1 and TRBJ1-2; tentative D call: TRBD1 (5 bases). Germline V lookup: CDR1 SGHRS, CDR2 YFSETQ. V was pared by 0 bases and J by 0 bases, with 15 bases between. The CDR3 contains 17 residues. DNA for the CDR3: TGCGCCAGCAGCTTGGAGCAAGGGGCCTTAGCTAACTATGGCTACACCTTC. Its protein product is CASSLEQGALANYGYTF. The whole variable domain, filled in from reference TRBV5-1 and TRBJ1-2, reads KAGVTQTPRYLIKTRGQQVTLSCSPISGHRSVSWYQQTPGQGLQFLFEYFSETQRNKGNFPGRFSGRQFSNSRSEMNVSTLELGDSALYLCASSLEQGALANYGYTFGSGTRLTVV.

This clonotype was counted a few times. The chain employs TRBV12-3 or TRBV12-4 and TRBJ1-2; maybe TRBD1 (5 bases). V was trimmed by 3 bases and J by 4 bases, leaving 9 bases between them. The CDR3 is made up of 13 amino acids. In nucleotides, the CDR3 is TGTGCCAGCAGTTTTGACAGCGTCTATGGCTACACCTTC. This translates into CASSFDSVYGYTF.

This clonotype has a count of ten or more. V and J are TRBV6-1 and TRBJ1-5, with 7 bases lining up with TRBD1. The CDR3 sequence is 14 residues long. Unmatched junction bases numbered 3, after V lost 5 bases and J lost 2 bases. The germline CDR1 and CDR2 sequences are MNHNS and SASEGT. The CDR3, as DNA: TGTGCCAGCAGTTTTGGGACAGGCAATCAGCCCCAGCATTTT. Translating gives CASSFGTGNQPQHF.

This chain connects TRBV4-1 to TRBJ2-5, with no clear D. The J call is in doubt because the DNA end fits TRBJ2-7 better. CDR3 length: 14 amino acids. CDR1 MGHRA and CDR2 YSYEKL come from the germline V gene. Here the CDR3 reads CASSQGWGMNEQYF. CDR3 nucleotides: TGCGCCAGCAGCCAAGGTTGGGGTATGAACGAGCAGTACTTC.

V and J are TRBV20-1 and TRBJ2-1; D gene ambiguous. Between the trimmed V and J ends, which lost 2 bases and 5 bases, there was a span of 13 bases. The germline V gene encodes CDR1 DFQATT and CDR2 SNEGSKA (reference sequence). This CDR3 is built from 14 residues. CDR3 in amino acids: CSARLLGLDNEQFF. The CDR3 DNA reads TGCAGTGCTAGACTTCTGGGTTTAGACAATGAGCAGTTCTTC.

The V call is TRBV7-2, the J call TRBJ2-7; perhaps TRBD2 as D (7 bases). CDR1 and CDR2 (germline): SGHTA, FQGNSA. Trimming took 1 base from V and 1 from J, leaving 11 bases between them. The CDR3 extends over 15 amino acids. Here the CDR3 DNA reads TGTGCCAGCAGCTTAGATCGGGGGGCATCCTACGAGCAGTACTTC. Encoded protein: CASSLDRGASYEQYF.

This clonotype was detected only a few times. The chain uses TRBV20-1 and TRBJ2-3; D is perhaps TRBD2 (5 bases). CDR1 is DFQATT and CDR2 is SNEGSKA in the germline V gene (reference sequence). Trimming took off 6 bases at V and 4 bases at J, with 17 bases between the two ends. The CDR3 contains 14 residues. The CDR3 DNA sequence: TGCAGTGCGCGAGGTTCCGGGATGGCAGATACGCAGTATTTT. Encoded protein: CSARGSGMADTQYF.

This rearrangement joins TRBV5-6 to TRBJ1-5; D is possibly TRBD1 (6 bases). V lost 4 bases and J 7 bases, leaving 18 bases between the germline ends. This CDR3 comprises 15 residues. Germline CDR1 SGHDT, CDR2 YYEEEE. CDR3 DNA: TGTGCCAGCAGCCTGGAGCTCGAGGGGGGACAGCCCCAGCATTTT. Translated, it gives CASSLELEGGQPQHF.